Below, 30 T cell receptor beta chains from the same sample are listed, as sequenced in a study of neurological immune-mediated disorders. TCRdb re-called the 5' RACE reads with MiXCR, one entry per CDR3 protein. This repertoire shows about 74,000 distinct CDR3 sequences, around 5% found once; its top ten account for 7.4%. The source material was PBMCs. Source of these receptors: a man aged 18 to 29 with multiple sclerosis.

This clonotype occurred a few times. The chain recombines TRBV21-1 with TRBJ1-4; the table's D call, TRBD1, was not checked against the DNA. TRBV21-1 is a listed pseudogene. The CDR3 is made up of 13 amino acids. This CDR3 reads CASSVRGGEKLFF. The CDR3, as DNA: TGTGCCAGCAGCGTGAGGGGTGGTGAAAAACTGTTTTTT.

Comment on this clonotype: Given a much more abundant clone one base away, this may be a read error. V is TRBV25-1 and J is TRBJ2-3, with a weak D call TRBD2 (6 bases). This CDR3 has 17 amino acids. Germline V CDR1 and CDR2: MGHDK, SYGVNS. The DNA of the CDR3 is TGTGCCAGCAGTGCCCACGGGGGATCTGGAAGCACAGATACGCTGTATTTT. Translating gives CASSAHGGSGSTDTLYF.

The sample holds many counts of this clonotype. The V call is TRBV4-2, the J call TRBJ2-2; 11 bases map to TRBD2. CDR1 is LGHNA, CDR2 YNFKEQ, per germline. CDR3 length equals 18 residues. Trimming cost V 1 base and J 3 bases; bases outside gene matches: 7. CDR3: CASSQGASGRTHTGELFF. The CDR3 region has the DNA TGTGCCAGCAGCCAAGGGGCTAGCGGGAGGACCCACACCGGGGAGCTGTTTTTT.

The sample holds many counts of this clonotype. The CDR3 region has the DNA TGTGCCAGCAGTTTACGCACAGCTCTTCATCCTGGGGCCAACGTCCTGACTTTC. Its protein product is CASSLRTALHPGANVLTF. The V and J genes are TRBV12-3 or TRBV12-4 and TRBJ2-6; D call uncertain. The CDR3 spans 18 residues. Trimming took 2 bases from V and 2 from J, leaving 16 bases between them.

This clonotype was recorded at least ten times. The CDR3 region is CATSRVQGITFF. The CDR3 region has the DNA TGTGCCACCAGCAGAGTCCAGGGAATAACTTTCTTT. The V gene is TRBV15, the J gene TRBJ1-1; D might be TRBD1 (5 bases). Trimming took off 1 base at V and 12 bases at J, with 12 bases between the two ends. In germline, CDR1 is LNHNV, CDR2 YYDKDF (reference sequence). The CDR3 totals 12 residues.

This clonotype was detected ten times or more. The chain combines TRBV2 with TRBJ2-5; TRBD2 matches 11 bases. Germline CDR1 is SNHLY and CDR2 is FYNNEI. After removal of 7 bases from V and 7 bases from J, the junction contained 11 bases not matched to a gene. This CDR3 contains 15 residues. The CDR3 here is CASTRSGTSGGTQYF. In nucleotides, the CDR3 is TGTGCCAGCACCCGGTCCGGGACTAGCGGCGGGACCCAGTACTTC.

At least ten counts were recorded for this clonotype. CDR3 nucleotides: TGTGCCAGCACCCCAGGGGGCGGGACTCCCATTAGGTCGGGGGCCAACGTCCTGACTTTC. This translates into CASTPGGGTPIRSGANVLTF. The genes are TRBV7-2 and TRBJ2-6; 8 nucleotides line up with TRBD1. Trimming at V came to 7 bases and at J to 4 bases, leaving 21 bases not matched to a gene. CDR3 size: 20 residues. Germline CDR1 reads SGHTA; CDR2 reads FQGNSA.

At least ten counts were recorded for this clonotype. The CDR3 DNA follows: TGCAGTGCTAGAGATAATCGGAGGAGCTCCTACAATGAGCAGTTCTTC. Translated, it gives CSARDNRRSSYNEQFF. The rearrangement joins TRBV20-1 to TRBJ2-1, with D maybe TRBD2 (5 bases). The V end was cut by 0 bases, the J end by 0 bases, with 12 bases between. This CDR3 comprises 16 residues. Germline CDR1 DFQATT, CDR2 SNEGSKA (reference sequence).

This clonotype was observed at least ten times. CDR3 coding DNA: TGCAGTGCTCAGACCGGCTACGTCTACGAGCAGTACTTC. It specifies CSAQTGYVYEQYF. The rearrangement joins TRBV20-1 to TRBJ2-7; D is undetermined. Germline V gene lookup returns CDR1 DFQATT and CDR2 SNEGSKA (reference sequence). The CDR3 extends over 13 amino acids. The V gene lost 5 bases and the J gene lost 3 bases, with 14 bases spanning the gap.

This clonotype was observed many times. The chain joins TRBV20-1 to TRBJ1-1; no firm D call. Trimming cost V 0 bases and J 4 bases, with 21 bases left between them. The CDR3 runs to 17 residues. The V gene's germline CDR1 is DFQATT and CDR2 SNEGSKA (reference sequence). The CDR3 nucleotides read TGCAGTGCTAGAGATTTCCACGACCCGGGGTCGGGCACTGAAGCTTTCTTT. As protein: CSARDFHDPGSGTEAFF.

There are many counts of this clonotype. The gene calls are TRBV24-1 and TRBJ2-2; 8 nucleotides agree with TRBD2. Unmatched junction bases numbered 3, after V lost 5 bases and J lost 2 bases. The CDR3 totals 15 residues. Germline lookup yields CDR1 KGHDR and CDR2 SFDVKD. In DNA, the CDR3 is TGTGCCACCAGTGCTACTAGCGGAAACACCGGGGAGCTGTTTTTT. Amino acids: CATSATSGNTGELFF.

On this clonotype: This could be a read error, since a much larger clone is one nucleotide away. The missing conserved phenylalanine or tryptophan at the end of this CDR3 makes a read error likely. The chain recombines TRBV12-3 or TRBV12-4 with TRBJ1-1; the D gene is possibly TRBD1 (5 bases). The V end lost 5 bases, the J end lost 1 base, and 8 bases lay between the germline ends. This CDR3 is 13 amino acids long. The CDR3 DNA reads TGTGCCAGCAGTCCTACAGGGAACACTGAAGCTTTCATT. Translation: CASSPTGNTEAFI.

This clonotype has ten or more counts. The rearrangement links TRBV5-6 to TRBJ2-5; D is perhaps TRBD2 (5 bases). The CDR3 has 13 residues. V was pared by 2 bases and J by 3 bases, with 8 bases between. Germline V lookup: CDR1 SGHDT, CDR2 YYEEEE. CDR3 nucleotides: TGTGCCAGCAGCTTCTCGAGGGAAGAGACCCAGTACTTC. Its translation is CASSFSREETQYF. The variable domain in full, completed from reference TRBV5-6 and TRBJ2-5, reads DAGVTQSPTHLIKTRGQQVTLRCSPKSGHDTVSWYQQALGQGPQFIFQYYEEEERQRGNFPDRFSGHQFPNYSSELNVNALLLGDSALYLCASSFSREETQYFGPGTRLLVL.

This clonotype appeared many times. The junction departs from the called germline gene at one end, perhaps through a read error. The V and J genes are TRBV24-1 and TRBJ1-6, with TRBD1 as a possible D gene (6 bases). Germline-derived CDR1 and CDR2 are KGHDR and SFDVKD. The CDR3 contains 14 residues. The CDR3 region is CATRENRAGSPLNF. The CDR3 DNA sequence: TGTGCCACCAGGGAGAACAGGGCTGGTTCACCCCTCAACTTT.

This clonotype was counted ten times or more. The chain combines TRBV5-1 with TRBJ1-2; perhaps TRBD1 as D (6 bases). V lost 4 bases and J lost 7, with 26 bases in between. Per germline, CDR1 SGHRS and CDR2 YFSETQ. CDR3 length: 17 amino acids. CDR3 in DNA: TGCGCCAGCAGCGATGGGGGCTGGGGGGAGTCTCGCTCTGGCTACACCTTC. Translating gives CASSDGGWGESRSGYTF. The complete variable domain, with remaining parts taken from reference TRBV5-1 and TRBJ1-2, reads KAGVTQTPRYLIKTRGQQVTLSCSPISGHRSVSWYQQTPGQGLQFLFEYFSETQRNKGNFPGRFSGRQFSNSRSEMNVSTLELGDSALYLCASSDGGWGESRSGYTFGSGTRLTVV.

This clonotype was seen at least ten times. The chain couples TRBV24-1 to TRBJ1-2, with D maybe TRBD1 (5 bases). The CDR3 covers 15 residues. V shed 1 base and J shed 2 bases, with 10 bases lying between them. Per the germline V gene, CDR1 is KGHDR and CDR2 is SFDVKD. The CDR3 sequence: CATSDFSAGNYGYTF. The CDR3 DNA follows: TGTGCCACCAGTGATTTTTCGGCAGGGAACTATGGCTACACCTTC.

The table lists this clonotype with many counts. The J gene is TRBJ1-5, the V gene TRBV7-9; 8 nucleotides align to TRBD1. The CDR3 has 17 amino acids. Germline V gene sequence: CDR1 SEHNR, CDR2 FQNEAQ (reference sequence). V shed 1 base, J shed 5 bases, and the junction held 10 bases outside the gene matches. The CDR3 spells CASSLGTGSSGYQPQHF. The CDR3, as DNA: TGTGCCAGCAGCTTAGGGACAGGGAGTTCAGGGTATCAGCCCCAGCATTTT. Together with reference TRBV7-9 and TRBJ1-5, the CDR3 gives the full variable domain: DTGVSQNPRHKITKRGQNVTFRCDPISEHNRLYWYRQTLGQGPEFLTYFQNEAQLEKSRLLSDRFSAERPKGSFSTLEIQRTEQGDSAMYLCASSLGTGSSGYQPQHFGDGTRLSIL.

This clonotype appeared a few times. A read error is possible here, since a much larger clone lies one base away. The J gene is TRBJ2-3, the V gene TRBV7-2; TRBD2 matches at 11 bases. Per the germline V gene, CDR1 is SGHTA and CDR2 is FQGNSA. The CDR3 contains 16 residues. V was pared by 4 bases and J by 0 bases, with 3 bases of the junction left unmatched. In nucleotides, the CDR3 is TGTGCCAGCAGCTACACTAGCGGGGGTAGCACAGATACGCAGTATTTT. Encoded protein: CASSYTSGGSTDTQYF.

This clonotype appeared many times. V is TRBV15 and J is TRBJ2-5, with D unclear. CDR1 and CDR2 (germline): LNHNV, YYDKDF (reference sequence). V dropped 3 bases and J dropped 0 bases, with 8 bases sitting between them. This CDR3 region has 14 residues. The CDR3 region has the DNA TGTGCCACCAGCAGGGTGGGGAACCAAGAGACCCAGTACTTC. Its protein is CATSRVGNQETQYF.

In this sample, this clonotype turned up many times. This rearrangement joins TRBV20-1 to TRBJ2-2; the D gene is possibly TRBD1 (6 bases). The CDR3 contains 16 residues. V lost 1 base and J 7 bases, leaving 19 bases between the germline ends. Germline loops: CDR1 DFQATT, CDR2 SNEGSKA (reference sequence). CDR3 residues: CSARGVGAIVGGELFF. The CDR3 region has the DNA TGCAGTGCTAGAGGGGTGGGGGCTATAGTAGGCGGGGAGCTGTTTTTT.

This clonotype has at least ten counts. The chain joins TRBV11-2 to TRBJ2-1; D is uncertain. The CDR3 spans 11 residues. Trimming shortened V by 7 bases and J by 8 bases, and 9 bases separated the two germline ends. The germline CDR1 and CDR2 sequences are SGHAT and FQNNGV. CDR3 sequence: CASTNLYEQFF. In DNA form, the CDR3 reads TGTGCCAGCACCAATCTATATGAGCAGTTCTTC.

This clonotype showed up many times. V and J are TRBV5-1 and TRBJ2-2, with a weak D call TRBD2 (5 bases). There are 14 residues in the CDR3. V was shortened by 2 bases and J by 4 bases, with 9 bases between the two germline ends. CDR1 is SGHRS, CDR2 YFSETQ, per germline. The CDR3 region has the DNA TGCGCCAGCAGCTTTAGCGTTACCACCGGGGAGCTGTTTTTT. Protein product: CASSFSVTTGELFF. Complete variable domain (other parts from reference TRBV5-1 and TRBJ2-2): KAGVTQTPRYLIKTRGQQVTLSCSPISGHRSVSWYQQTPGQGLQFLFEYFSETQRNKGNFPGRFSGRQFSNSRSEMNVSTLELGDSALYLCASSFSVTTGELFFGEGSRLTVL.

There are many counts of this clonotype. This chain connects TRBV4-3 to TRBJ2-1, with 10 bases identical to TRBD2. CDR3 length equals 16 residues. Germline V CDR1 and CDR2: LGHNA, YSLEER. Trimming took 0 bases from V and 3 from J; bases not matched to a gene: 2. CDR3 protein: CASSQEWTSGYNEQFF. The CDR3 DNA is TGCGCCAGCAGCCAAGAGTGGACTAGCGGCTACAATGAGCAGTTCTTC.

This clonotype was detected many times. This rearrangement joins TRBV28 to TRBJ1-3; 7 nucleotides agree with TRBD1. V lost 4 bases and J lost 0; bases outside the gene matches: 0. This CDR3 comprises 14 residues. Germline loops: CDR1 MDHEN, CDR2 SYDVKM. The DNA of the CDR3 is TGTGCCAGCAGTTGGGACAGCTCTGGAAACACCATATATTTT. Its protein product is CASSWDSSGNTIYF.

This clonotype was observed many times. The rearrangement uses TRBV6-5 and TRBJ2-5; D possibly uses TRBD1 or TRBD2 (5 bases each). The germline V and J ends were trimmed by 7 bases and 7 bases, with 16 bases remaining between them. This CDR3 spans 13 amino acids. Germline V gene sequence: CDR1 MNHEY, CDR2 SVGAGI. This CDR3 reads CASTRAQGGTQYF. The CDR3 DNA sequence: TGTGCCAGCACGCGGGCCCAGGGCGGGACCCAGTACTTC.

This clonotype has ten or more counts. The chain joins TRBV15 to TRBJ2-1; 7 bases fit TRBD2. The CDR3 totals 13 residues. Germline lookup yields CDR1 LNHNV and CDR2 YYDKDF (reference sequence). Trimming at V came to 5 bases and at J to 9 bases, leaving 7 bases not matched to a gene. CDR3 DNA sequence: TGTGCCACCAGCCGCTGGGGGGGAGGTGAGCAGTTCTTC. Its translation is CATSRWGGGEQFF. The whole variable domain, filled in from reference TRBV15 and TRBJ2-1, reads DAMVIQNPRYQVTQFGKPVTLSCSQTLNHNVMYWYQQKSSQAPKLLFHYYDKDFNNEADTPDNFQSRRPNTSFCFLDIRSPGLGDTAMYLCATSRWGGGEQFFGPGTRLTVL.

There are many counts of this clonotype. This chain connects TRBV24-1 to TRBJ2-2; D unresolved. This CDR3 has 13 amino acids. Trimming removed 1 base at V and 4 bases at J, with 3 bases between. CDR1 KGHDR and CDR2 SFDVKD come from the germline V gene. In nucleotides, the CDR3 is TGTGCCACCAGTGATTTCCCCACCGGGGAGCTGTTTTTT. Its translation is CATSDFPTGELFF.

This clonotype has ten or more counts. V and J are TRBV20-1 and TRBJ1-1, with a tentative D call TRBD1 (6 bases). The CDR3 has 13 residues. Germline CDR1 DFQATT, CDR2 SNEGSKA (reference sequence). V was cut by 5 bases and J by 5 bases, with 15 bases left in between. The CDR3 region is CSAPRTEWTEAFF. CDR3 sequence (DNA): TGCAGTGCTCCTCGGACAGAGTGGACTGAAGCTTTCTTT.

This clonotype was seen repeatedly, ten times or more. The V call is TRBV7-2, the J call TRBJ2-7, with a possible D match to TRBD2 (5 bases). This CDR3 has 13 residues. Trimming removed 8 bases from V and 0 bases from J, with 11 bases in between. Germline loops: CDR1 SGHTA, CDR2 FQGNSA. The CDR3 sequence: CASALGPSYEQYF. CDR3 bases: TGTGCCAGCGCACTAGGGCCCTCCTACGAGCAGTACTTC.

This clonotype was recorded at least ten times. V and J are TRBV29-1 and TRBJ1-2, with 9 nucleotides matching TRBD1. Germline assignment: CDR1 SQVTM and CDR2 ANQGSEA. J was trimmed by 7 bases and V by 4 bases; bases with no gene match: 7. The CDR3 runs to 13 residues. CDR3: CSVGDRGDSGYTF. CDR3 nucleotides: TGCAGCGTTGGCGACAGGGGGGACTCTGGCTACACCTTC.